These T cell receptor beta chains were read from a single sample in a study of T cells in tuberculosis. TCRdb's table, derived via immunoSEQ multiplex PCR, lists solely in-frame clones and lacks some. The sample yields roughly 40,000 clones, roughly 96% seen once. The sample comprised PBMCs. These receptors all stem from a donor aged 10 to 29 with latent tuberculosis or without tuberculosis infection. CDR3s include the opening cysteine and the closing phenylalanine or tryptophan. Each record gives: clone size, J gene, V gene, D gene, CDR3 protein, CDR3 DNA. D genes are given only for firm matches. A row's size may be missing; if present it is once, few, many or a size class.

.	TRBJ2-3	TRBV4-1	TRBD2	CASSLDPGLAADTQYF	TGCGCCAGCAGCCTCGATCCGGGACTAGCGGCGGATACGCAGTATTTT
.	TRBJ2-7	TRBV5-1	.	CASSLEGASNEQYF	TGCGCCAGCAGCTTGGAAGGGGCTTCCAACGAGCAGTACTTC
.	TRBJ2-6	TRBV10-3	TRBD2	CAIRIAGGSGANVLTF	TGTGCCATCAGGATAGCGGGGGGCTCTGGGGCCAACGTCCTGACTTTC
.	TRBJ1-4	TRBV6-1	.	CASGRQTTNEKLFF	TGTGCCAGCGGCCGACAGACAACTAATGAAAAACTGTTTTTT
once	TRBJ1-1	TRBV7-3	TRBD1	CASSWSGGWTEAFF	TGTGCCAGCAGCTGGTCAGGGGGCTGGACTGAAGCTTTCTTT
.	TRBJ1-2	TRBV2	.	CASTRGREGHGYTF	TGTGCCAGCACCAGAGGCAGGGAAGGCCATGGCTACACCTTC
.	TRBJ2-3	TRBV19	TRBD2	CASSIDWRSGGRTDTQYF	TGTGCCAGTAGTATAGATTGGAGGAGCGGGGGCCGCACAGATACGCAGTATTTT
.	TRBJ1-1	TRBV28	TRBD1	CASSPRGRGETEAFF	TGTGCCAGCAGCCCCAGGGGGCGCGGAGAGACTGAAGCTTTCTTT
.	TRBJ2-5	TRBV19	TRBD2	CASSTSGGAVETQYF	TGTGCCAGTAGTACGAGCGGGGGGGCCGTAGAGACCCAGTACTTC
.	TRBJ1-2	TRBV30	TRBD1	CAWSVGTGGYGYTF	TGTGCCTGGAGTGTAGGGACAGGGGGATATGGCTACACCTTC
.	TRBJ1-1	TRBV14	TRBD1	CASRPDRGGPNTEAFF	TGTGCCAGCAGACCCGACAGGGGAGGCCCGAACACTGAAGCTTTCTTT
.	TRBJ1-6	TRBV20-1	.	CSARTGSPLHF	TGCAGTGCTAGGACAGGTTCACCCCTCCACTTT
.	TRBJ1-2	TRBV5-1	TRBD1	CASSVTGGFHYGYTF	TGCGCCAGCAGCGTGACAGGGGGCTTCCACTATGGCTACACCTTC
.	TRBJ2-7	TRBV5-5	.	CASSWNRAYEQYF	TGTGCCAGCAGCTGGAACAGGGCCTACGAGCAGTACTTC
.	TRBJ2-7	TRBV5-4	TRBD2	CASSLVDSGGLYEQYF	TGTGCCAGCAGCTTGGTCGATAGCGGGGGACTCTACGAGCAGTACTTC
.	TRBJ2-5	TRBV7-8	.	CASSPGQLVSETQYF	TGTGCCAGCAGCCCCGGGCAACTAGTAAGCGAGACCCAGTACTTC
.	TRBJ1-1	TRBV29-1	TRBD1	CSVVRGTGIPEAFF	TGCAGCGTGGTACGTGGGACAGGGATTCCTGAAGCTTTCTTT
.	TRBJ1-1	TRBV18	TRBD1	CASSPGQGGTEAFF	TGTGCCAGCTCACCGGGACAGGGTGGTACTGAAGCTTTCTTT
.	TRBJ1-3	TRBV2	.	CASRKDSSSGNTIYF	TGTGCCAGCAGGAAGGACAGTTCCTCTGGAAACACCATATATTTT
.	TRBJ2-7	TRBV7-9	TRBD1	CASSIRTGSLYEQYF	TGTGCCAGCAGCATAAGGACAGGGAGCTTGTACGAGCAGTACTTC
once	TRBJ2-7	TRBV6-5	.	CASSPKGGFLYEQYF	TGTGCCAGCAGCCCGAAGGGGGGGTTCCTTTACGAGCAGTACTTC
.	TRBJ1-2	TRBV30	.	CAWAAGVFGYGYTF	TGTGCCTGGGCGGCGGGGGTTTTTGGCTATGGCTACACCTTC
.	TRBJ1-1	TRBV7-3	TRBD1	CASKEGTGFPEAFF	TGTGCCAGCAAAGAAGGGACAGGGTTCCCTGAAGCTTTCTTT
.	TRBJ2-2	TRBV5-4	TRBD2	CASSSSSGSTGELFF	TGTGCCAGCAGCTCCTCTAGCGGGAGCACCGGGGAGCTGTTTTTT
.	TRBJ1-2	TRBV29-1	.	CSVVLGDHGYTF	TGCAGCGTTGTTTTGGGAGATCATGGCTACACCTTC
once	TRBJ2-1	TRBV9	TRBD2	CASSPYPSGGNEQFF	TGTGCCAGCAGCCCCTACCCTAGCGGTGGTAATGAGCAGTTCTTC
.	TRBJ1-3	TRBV9	TRBD1	CASSVGTGSGNTIYF	TGTGCCAGCAGCGTAGGGACAGGCTCTGGAAACACCATATATTTT
.	TRBJ1-1	TRBV19	TRBD1	CASSIPQGGNTEAFF	TGTGCCAGTAGTATTCCGCAGGGGGGGAACACTGAAGCTTTCTTT
.	TRBJ2-1	TRBV4-2	TRBD2	CASSPPTSGGSFSSYNEQFF	TGTGCCAGCAGCCCCCCGACTAGCGGGGGCTCCTTTAGCTCCTACAATGAGCAGTTCTTC
.	TRBJ1-6	TRBV6-1	.	CASSGGRVPSNSPLHF	TGTGCCAGCAGTGGTGGGCGAGTCCCATCTAATTCACCCCTCCACTTT
.	TRBJ1-3	TRBV2	TRBD1	CASLGQAEISGNTIYF	TGTGCCAGCCTTGGACAGGCAGAGATATCAGGAAACACCATATATTTT
.	TRBJ1-4	TRBV29-1	.	CSVVHPGVEEKLFF	TGCAGCGTTGTCCATCCAGGGGTGGAAGAAAAACTGTTTTTT
.	TRBJ1-1	TRBV29-1	.	CSVVGGVNTEAFF	TGCAGCGTTGTGGGGGGAGTCAACACTGAAGCTTTCTTT
.	TRBJ2-3	TRBV9	.	CASSVAVLAQDTQYF	TGTGCCAGCAGCGTAGCTGTTTTAGCTCAAGATACGCAGTATTTT
.	TRBJ1-1	TRBV7-2	TRBD1	CASSSWDRGGTEAFF	TGTGCCAGCAGCAGCTGGGACAGGGGTGGCACTGAAGCTTTCTTT
.	TRBJ1-5	TRBV6-1	.	CASTFGRVDQPQHF	TGTGCCAGCACGTTCGGCAGGGTCGATCAGCCCCAGCATTTT
.	TRBJ2-5	TRBV10-1	TRBD1	CASSPGTGAGAQYF	TGCGCCAGCTCACCTGGGACAGGGGCCGGGGCCCAGTACTTC
.	TRBJ2-7	TRBV5-8	.	CASSWAIRDKNYF	TGTGCCAGCAGCTGGGCCATCAGGGATAAGAACTACTTC
once	TRBJ2-7	TRBV18	.	CASSMRTDPSSYEQYF	TGTGCCAGCTCTATGAGGACAGACCCCAGCTCCTACGAGCAGTACTTC
once	TRBJ1-1	TRBV28	.	CASSLAVGAANTEAFF	TGTGCCAGCAGTTTAGCAGTAGGGGCAGCGAACACTGAAGCTTTCTTT
.	TRBJ1-5	TRBV30	TRBD1	CAWSLRDRNQPQHF	TGTGCCTGGAGTCTCCGGGACAGAAATCAGCCCCAGCATTTT
.	TRBJ2-2	TRBV27	.	CASSLWPGNTGELFF	TGTGCCAGCAGTTTATGGCCGGGGAACACCGGGGAGCTGTTTTTT